This TCR beta chain derives from a study of graft-versus-host responses after intestinal transplantation. Sequenced by immunoSEQ multiplex PCR; TCRdb stores in-frame clones only, minus some. The data contain some 9,600 clones, around 30% of them seen just once; the ten biggest clones take up under 8%. Judged by abundance, this clone is medium-sized (0.01 to 0.1%). This CDR3 is 14 amino acids long. Trimming took 1 base from V and 6 from J; bases not matched to a gene: 3. The germline V gene encodes CDR1 SEHNR and CDR2 FQNEAQ (reference sequence). CFSE-labeled responder cells (roughly 200,000) were plated with roughly 200,000 irradiated, violet-dye-labeled stimulator cells.

The chain joins TRBV7-9 to TRBJ2-1; 7 bases map to TRBD2. The receptor comes from a human patient who received an intestinal transplant. The material was alloreactive CD8+ T cells from a mixed lymphocyte reaction culture, obtained before intestinal transplant. The subset here: CFSE-low proliferating T cells sorted from roughly 6-day pre-transplant mixed lymphocyte reaction (GvH or HvG direction). This chain's CDR3 is CASSLVASGNEQFF. CDR3 in DNA: TGTGCCAGCAGCTTAGTGGCTAGCGGCAATGAGCAGTTCTTC.